This TCR beta chain came from a study of T cells after yellow fever vaccination. Overall study context: Any fraction with a low cell number was prepared using SMART-Seq v4 Ultra Low Input.

Template switching by 5'RACE produced TCR cDNA, adding a universal primer site and UMIs. TCRdb itself ran the 5' RACE reads through MiXCR, one entry per CDR3 protein. Among hundreds of thousands of distinct CDR3 sequences listed, about 12% were seen once. General study findings and limits: Boosting was followed by the reappearance of most primary-vaccination clones (approximately 97% CD4, about 89% CD8). Researchers noted that a small share of clonotypes showed up in both CD4 and CD8 compartments.

Trimming took 0 bases from V and 0 from J, leaving 18 bases between them. Looked up from germline, CDR1 is MNHEY and CDR2 is SVGEGT. This CDR3 region has 19 residues. This clonotype has more than one count but fewer than ten. As yet, its antigen is unknown. The V and J genes are TRBV6-2 or TRBV6-3 and TRBJ1-5, with a tentative D call TRBD1 (6 bases). The specimen comprised PBMCs, sampled on the day of the yellow fever booster vaccination. The receptor comes from a man younger than 40 who received the YFV17D yellow fever vaccine. The CDR3 DNA follows: TGTGCCAGCAGTTACTCGACCGGGACACATATTTCTAGCAATCAGCCCCAGCATTTT. Amino acid sequence: CASSYSTGTHISSNQPQHF.